This passage covers 27 T cell receptor beta chains from one sample sequenced in a study of blood T cell repertoires in COVID-19. TCRdb's copy holds only in-frame clones and misses some; the assay was immunoSEQ multiplex PCR. Of around 20,000 clones in the sample, about 91% were seen once. The sample comprised peripheral blood. The receptors shown here come from a man in his 70s with active COVID-19.

The rearrangement joins TRBV11-2 to TRBJ1-1; D is uncertain. The germline gives CDR1 SGHAT, CDR2 FQNNGV. The length of the CDR3 is 14 residues. V shed 5 bases and J shed 3 bases, with 13 bases lying between them. CDR3 sequence: CASSLLRVYTEAFF. As DNA, the CDR3 is TGTGCCAGCAGCCTCCTTCGGGTCTACACTGAAGCTTTCTTT.

In this sample, this clone turned up once. The chain joins TRBV19 to TRBJ2-4; tentative D call: TRBD1 (5 bases). V lost 6 bases, J lost 6 bases, and 12 bases lay in between. The germline V gene encodes CDR1 LNHDA and CDR2 SQIVND (reference sequence). CDR3 length: 13 residues. The CDR3 sequence: CASSQQASNIQYF. As DNA, the CDR3 is TGTGCCAGTAGCCAACAGGCCTCAAACATTCAGTACTTC.

CDR3 sequence: CASSSQGPLNTEAFF. CDR3 bases: TGTGCCAGCAGCTCACAGGGCCCCTTGAACACTGAAGCTTTCTTT. The chain combines TRBV14 with TRBJ1-1, with D perhaps TRBD1 (6 bases). From germline, CDR1 is SGHDN and CDR2 FVKESK. Trimming removed 5 bases at V and 0 bases at J, with 13 bases between. The CDR3 is 15 amino acids.

In nucleotides, the CDR3 is TGCAGTGCTAGTTGGCAGGGAAACTATGGCTACACCTTC. Translating it yields CSASWQGNYGYTF. The chain links TRBV20-1 to TRBJ1-2; D might be TRBD1 (5 bases). Germline V CDR1 and CDR2: DFQATT, SNEGSKA (reference sequence). Trimming pared 3 bases from V and 2 bases from J, leaving 10 bases between. CDR3 length: 13 amino acids.

V is TRBV2 and J is TRBJ1-1; D uncertain. Germline V gives CDR1 SNHLY, CDR2 FYNNEI. The CDR3 totals 15 residues. V was clipped by 2 bases and J by 4 bases, with 14 bases between them. CDR3: CASSERSGFGTEAFF. The CDR3 coding sequence is TGTGCCAGCAGTGAACGGTCCGGGTTCGGCACTGAAGCTTTCTTT.

In DNA form, the CDR3 reads TGTGCCAGCAGCTTGGGGCCCCGGGACTTCAGCAATGAGCAGTTCTTC. Amino acids: CASSLGPRDFSNEQFF. The genes are TRBV5-5 and TRBJ2-1, with a possible D match to TRBD2 (6 bases). V was clipped by 0 bases and J by 6 bases, with 16 bases between them. The CDR3 runs to 16 residues. The germline V gene encodes CDR1 SGHKS and CDR2 YYEKEE (reference sequence).

V gene TRBV30 combines with J gene TRBJ2-2; TRBD2 might be the D (5 bases). Germline assignment: CDR1 GTSNPN and CDR2 SVGIG (reference sequence). The CDR3 is 16 amino acids. Trimming pared 3 bases from V and 4 bases from J, leaving 18 bases between. Here the CDR3 DNA reads TGTGCCTGGAGCCGCTTTCGGCGGGCGCTCACCGGGGAGCTGTTTTTT. This codes for CAWSRFRRALTGELFF.

The chain is built from TRBV5-1 and TRBJ1-5; maybe TRBD1 (6 bases). V lost 4 bases and J lost 6, with 20 bases in between. Per the germline V gene, CDR1 is SGHRS and CDR2 is YFSETQ. This CDR3 is built from 16 residues. CDR3 bases: TGCGCCAGCAGCCCGGACGGGGGGGGCCGGAGTCAGCCCCAGCATTTT. Protein sequence: CASSPDGGGRSQPQHF. The variable domain in full, with the rest retrieved from reference TRBV5-1 and TRBJ1-5, is KAGVTQTPRYLIKTRGQQVTLSCSPISGHRSVSWYQQTPGQGLQFLFEYFSETQRNKGNFPGRFSGRQFSNSRSEMNVSTLELGDSALYLCASSPDGGGRSQPQHFGDGTRLSIL.

This sequence joins TRBV28 and TRBJ1-6; D not resolved. The germline CDR1 and CDR2 sequences are MDHEN and SYDVKM. The ends were cut back, 6 bases at V and 9 bases at J, with 18 bases in the middle. The CDR3 consists of 15 residues. CDR3 loop: CASRLSGSRGSPLHF. In DNA form, the CDR3 reads TGTGCCAGCAGGCTCTCGGGGAGCCGTGGTTCACCCCTCCACTTT. Combining the CDR3 with reference TRBV28 and TRBJ1-6 gives the whole variable domain DVKVTQSSRYLVKRTGEKVFLECVQDMDHENMFWYRQDPGLGLRLIYFSYDVKMKEKGDIPEGYSVSREKKERFSLILESASTNQTSMYLCASRLSGSRGSPLHFGNGTRLTVT.

The chain couples TRBV11-2 to TRBJ2-1; 12 bases agree with TRBD2. The V gene's germline CDR1 is SGHAT and CDR2 FQNNGV. V was pared by 1 base and J by 5 bases, with 12 bases of the junction left unmatched. CDR3 length equals 19 residues. This chain's CDR3 is CASSLGRGLAGGPDNEQFF. CDR3 DNA sequence: TGTGCCAGCAGCTTAGGGAGAGGGCTAGCGGGAGGGCCCGACAATGAGCAGTTCTTC.

The rearrangement joins TRBV6-2 or TRBV6-3 to TRBJ2-1, with 10 bases identical to TRBD1. The CDR3 length is 15 residues. V shed 2 bases and J 6 bases; nucleotides not matched to a gene: 4. Germline V gives CDR1 MNHEY, CDR2 SVGEGT. This CDR3 is CASSYGTGVFNEQFF. DNA for the CDR3: TGTGCCAGCAGTTACGGGACAGGGGTTTTCAATGAGCAGTTCTTC.

The chain recombines TRBV6-2 or TRBV6-3 with TRBJ2-5, with D tentatively TRBD1 (5 bases). Trimming shortened V by 2 bases and J by 1 base, and 8 bases separated the two germline ends. Germline assignment: CDR1 MNHEY and CDR2 SVGEGT. The CDR3 length is 14 residues. The CDR3 sequence is CASSYVDSQETQYF. In DNA, the CDR3 is TGTGCCAGCAGTTACGTTGACAGCCAAGAGACCCAGTACTTC.

The CDR3 here is CASSLAAGQGFGYTF. CDR3 sequence (DNA): TGCGCCAGCAGCTTGGCTGCGGGACAGGGGTTTGGCTACACCTTC. The V and J genes are TRBV5-1 and TRBJ1-2; 10 bases are a match to TRBD1. Per the germline V gene, CDR1 is SGHRS and CDR2 is YFSETQ. The CDR3 sequence is 15 residues long. V gave up 0 bases and J gave up 7 bases; unmatched junction bases: 6.

DNA of the CDR3: TGTGCCAGCTCACCACCGTTACAACAGGGGACAATCTCTGGCTACACCTTC. As protein: CASSPPLQQGTISGYTF. The J gene is TRBJ1-2, the V gene TRBV18; 7 bases agree with TRBD1. CDR3 length equals 17 residues. Looked up from germline, CDR1 is KGHSH and CDR2 is LQKENI. V shed 0 bases and J 7 bases; nucleotides not matched to a gene: 14.

This clone was recorded only once. This chain uses TRBV21-1 with TRBJ2-7; the tabulated D call, TRBD1, remains unverified against the DNA. TRBV21-1 corresponds to a pseudogene. This CDR3 has 16 amino acids. The CDR3 region has the DNA TGTGCCAGCAGCAAAAAGGAAAACAGGGGGTACTACGAGCAGTACTTC. Translation: CASSKKENRGYYEQYF.

The chain has TRBV19 and TRBJ2-1; perhaps TRBD1 as D (7 bases). CDR1 is LNHDA, CDR2 SQIVND, per germline (reference sequence). The CDR3 has 15 residues. V gave up 2 bases and J gave up 7 bases, with 15 bases separating them. CDR3 DNA: TGTGCCAGTAGTATACATCCAGGGGGGCCAAATGAGCAGTTCTTC. This sequence encodes CASSIHPGGPNEQFF.

The V gene is TRBV28, the J gene TRBJ1-6; 7 nucleotides line up with TRBD1. Germline CDR1 and CDR2: MDHEN and SYDVKM. Unmatched junction bases numbered 9, after V lost 5 bases and J lost 8 bases. The CDR3 consists of 15 residues. CDR3 sequence (DNA): TGTGCCAGCAGTACCTCAGACAGGGATGATTCACCCCTCCACTTT. As protein: CASSTSDRDDSPLHF.

The V call is TRBV7-9, the J call TRBJ1-1; D call uncertain. CDR1 and CDR2 from the germline V gene are SEHNR and FQNEAQ (reference sequence). V gave up 1 base and J gave up 6 bases, with 15 bases separating them. The CDR3 runs to 15 residues. CDR3 sequence (DNA): TGTGCCAGCAGCTTAGGATCGCGGAGGGTGGCTGAAGCTTTCTTT. Translated: CASSLGSRRVAEAFF.

The chain joins TRBV5-1 to TRBJ2-1, with TRBD2 matching over 7 bases. The junction had 1 base not matched to a gene; V was cut back by 2 bases and J by 2 bases. Germline CDR1 SGHRS, CDR2 YFSETQ. This CDR3 is 14 amino acids long. The CDR3 DNA reads TGCGCCAGCAGCTTCCGGGAGGCCTACAATGAGCAGTTCTTC. The encoded protein is CASSFREAYNEQFF.

The rearrangement joins TRBV10-1 to TRBJ1-3; the D is unclear. This CDR3 contains 11 residues. Germline loops: CDR1 WNHNN, CDR2 SYGVQD (reference sequence). The ends were cut back, 10 bases at V and 4 bases at J, with 8 bases in the middle. The CDR3 sequence: CANCPGNTIYF. DNA of the CDR3: TGCGCCAACTGCCCGGGAAACACCATATATTTT.

This chain uses TRBV5-1 with TRBJ2-2; 9 nucleotides match TRBD1. Trimming removed 5 bases from V and 2 bases from J; junction bases left unmatched: 7. This CDR3 contains 16 residues. CDR1 and CDR2 (germline): SGHRS, YFSETQ. Written as DNA, the CDR3 is TGCGCCAGCAGTCCTCCGGGACAGGGTAACACCGGGGAGCTGTTTTTT. Translation gives CASSPPGQGNTGELFF.

This chain joins TRBV11-3 and TRBJ2-5, with TRBD1 identical over 10 bases. V was clipped by 5 bases and J by 4 bases; unmatched bases: 7. The CDR3 sequence is 15 residues long. The germline V gene has CDR1 SGHNT and CDR2 YENEEA. In nucleotides, the CDR3 is TGTGCCAGCAGCAGCGCGACAGGGGGCGTAGAGACCCAGTACTTC. It is translated as CASSSATGGVETQYF. The full variable domain, completed using reference TRBV11-3 and TRBJ2-5, is EAGVVQSPRYKIIEKKQPVAFWCNPISGHNTLYWYLQNLGQGPELLIRYENEEAVDDSQLPKDRFSAERLKGVDSTLKIQPAELGDSAVYLCASSSATGGVETQYFGPGTRLLVL.

This clone was found a few times. The chain links TRBV5-8 to TRBJ1-6; 7 bases match TRBD1. The V gene end was trimmed by 3 bases and the J gene end by 7 bases; junction bases not matched to a gene: 1. This CDR3 contains 13 residues. Looked up from germline, CDR1 is SGHTS and CDR2 is YDEGEE. The CDR3 spells CASSWDRNSPLHF. The DNA of the CDR3 is TGTGCCAGCAGCTGGGACAGAAATTCACCCCTCCACTTT.

This clone was seen only once. The rearrangement links TRBV30 to TRBJ1-5, with 8 bases fitting TRBD1. J gave up 1 base and V 2 bases, and 7 bases lay outside the gene matches. The CDR3 consists of 16 residues. Germline assignment: CDR1 GTSNPN and CDR2 SVGIG (reference sequence). Written as DNA, the CDR3 is TGTGCCTGGAGTAAACAGGGGGAGAGAAGCAATCAGCCCCAGCATTTT. Amino acids: CAWSKQGERSNQPQHF.

The rearrangement uses TRBV5-4 and TRBJ2-2; D is possibly TRBD1 (6 bases). The CDR3 runs 15 residues. The V gene lost 7 bases and the J gene lost 4 bases, with 17 bases spanning the gap. Germline V gene data show CDR1 as SGHNT and CDR2 as YYREEE (reference sequence). The CDR3 loop is CASRAQGHATGELFF. The CDR3 nucleotides are TGTGCCAGCCGCGCCCAGGGACATGCCACCGGGGAGCTGTTTTTT. Drawing the rest from reference TRBV5-4 and TRBJ2-2, the complete variable domain is ETGVTQSPTHLIKTRGQQVTLRCSSQSGHNTVSWYQQALGQGPQFIFQYYREEENGRGNFPPRFSGLQFPNYSSELNVNALELDDSALYLCASRAQGHATGELFFGEGSRLTVL.

The J gene is TRBJ2-5, the V gene TRBV7-7; 7 nucleotides match TRBD2. Germline V gene sequence: CDR1 SSHAT, CDR2 FNYEAQ (reference sequence). The CDR3 extends over 14 amino acids. The junction had 5 bases not matched to a gene; V was cut back by 2 bases and J by 5 bases. In DNA, the CDR3 is TGTGCCAGCAGCTTAAATCTGGGGGGGGAGACCCAGTACTTC. This codes for CASSLNLGGETQYF.

V gene TRBV23-1 combines with J gene TRBJ1-1; D not certain. TRBV23-1 is noted as an ORF with a role that remains uncertain. V was clipped by 3 bases and J by 0 bases, with 8 bases between them. The CDR3 is 14 residues long. CDR3 DNA: TGCGCCAGCAGTCATGCGGCGATGAACACTGAAGCTTTCTTT. Its protein is CASSHAAMNTEAFF.